The 30 T cell receptor beta chains presented below share a single source sample, sequenced in a study of T cells in Graves' hyperthyroidism and ophthalmopathy. The TCR beta CDR3 regions underwent amplification using RNA transcripts as the source. RT-PCR in the first round (using the HTBI primer set) targeted the TCR CDR3. TCRdb independently ran MiXCR on the multiplex PCR reads; one entry per CDR3 protein. The sample lists 340,000 or so distinct CDR3 sequences; about 20% were seen once. Sequencing was done on a sample of blood. These receptors originate from a woman in her fifties or sixties with Graves' hyperthyroidism.

This clonotype has at least ten counts. One junction end disagrees with the germline gene, perhaps due to a read error. The genes are TRBV28 and TRBJ2-1; possible D gene TRBD2, 6 bases. The germline V gene has CDR1 MDHEN and CDR2 SYDVKM. The CDR3 covers 13 residues. The CDR3 DNA sequence: TGCGCCAGCAGCTTGGAGGGGTACAATGAGCAGTTCTTC. Protein product: CASSLEGYNEQFF.

This clonotype was counted at least ten times. This chain connects TRBV7-8 to TRBJ1-5, with 8 bases lining up with TRBD1. The V and J ends lost 5 bases and 3 bases, in that order; junction bases with no gene match: 15. The germline CDR1 and CDR2 sequences are SGHVS and FQNEAQ. This CDR3 spans 18 amino acids. The CDR3 loop reads CASSPQKAGGFFNQPQHF. DNA of the CDR3: TGTGCCAGCAGCCCCCAGAAGGCAGGGGGCTTCTTCAATCAGCCCCAGCATTTT.

This clonotype was counted ten times or more. The chain combines TRBV11-2 with TRBJ2-1; no definite D call. CDR1 and CDR2 (germline): SGHAT, FQNNGV. The CDR3 runs 13 residues. The V and J ends lost 1 base and 5 bases respectively, with 6 bases between them. In nucleotides, the CDR3 is TGTGCCAGCAGCTTAGTCCGGGACAATGAGCAGTTCTTC. As protein: CASSLVRDNEQFF.

The chain combines TRBV11-2 with TRBJ1-3; D remains unclear. CDR3 length: 15 amino acids. V gave up 4 bases and J gave up 0 bases, with 10 bases separating them. CDR1 is SGHAT and CDR2 is FQNNGV in the germline V gene. In DNA form, the CDR3 reads TGTGCCAGCAGCTCCGGGTCGCGCTCTGGAAACACCATATATTTT. It codes for CASSSGSRSGNTIYF.

This clonotype was found many times. CDR3 residues: CASSQEARQPYEQYF. The CDR3 region has the DNA TGCGCCAGCAGCCAAGAGGCCAGGCAGCCCTACGAGCAGTACTTC. The rearrangement links TRBV4-1 to TRBJ2-7; D call uncertain. Germline loops: CDR1 MGHRA, CDR2 YSYEKL. V lost 0 bases, J lost 2 bases, and 11 bases lay in between. The CDR3 extends over 15 amino acids.

This clonotype was observed at least ten times. The chain joins TRBV20-1 to TRBJ2-3, with D perhaps assigned TRBD1 or TRBD2 (5 bases each). Germline V gives CDR1 DFQATT, CDR2 SNEGSKA (reference sequence). The CDR3 is 12 amino acids. Trimming left V 8 bases short and J 5 bases short, with 14 bases between. CDR3 bases: TGCAGTTTTGGGGGAGAGGTAGATACGCAGTATTTT. Translation: CSFGGEVDTQYF.

In this sample, this clonotype turned up a few times. This chain uses TRBV5-6 with TRBJ1-1; D remains unclear. CDR3 length: 12 amino acids. The germline V and J ends were trimmed by 0 bases and 6 bases, with 6 bases remaining between them. The germline gives CDR1 SGHDT, CDR2 YYEEEE. CDR3 loop: CASSLGSPEAFF. CDR3 in DNA: TGTGCCAGCAGCTTGGGTAGCCCTGAAGCTTTCTTT.

This CDR3 is CASSPNRLGGGPQETQYF. Here the CDR3 DNA reads TGTGCCAGCAGCCCCAACCGCTTGGGCGGGGGGCCCCAAGAGACCCAGTACTTC. V is TRBV4-2 and J is TRBJ2-5; 8 nucleotides agree with TRBD2. Per the germline V gene, CDR1 is LGHNA and CDR2 is YNFKEQ. Trimming took 4 bases from V and 1 from J; bases not matched to a gene: 14. The CDR3 covers 18 residues.

The chain is built from TRBV19 and TRBJ1-1, with D unresolved. From germline, CDR1 is LNHDA and CDR2 SQIVND (reference sequence). The CDR3 sequence is 13 residues long. Trimming took 4 bases from V and 0 from J, leaving 6 bases between them. CDR3 residues: CASSTQVNTEAFF. The DNA of the CDR3 is TGTGCCAGTAGTACTCAAGTGAACACTGAAGCTTTCTTT.

The rearrangement uses TRBV5-1 and TRBJ2-2; 9 bases fit TRBD2. Germline lookup yields CDR1 SGHRS and CDR2 YFSETQ. The CDR3 contains 15 residues. V was clipped by 0 bases and J by 6 bases; unmatched bases: 3. CDR3 protein: CASSLDPSGAGELFF. In DNA form, the CDR3 reads TGCGCCAGCAGCTTGGATCCTAGCGGGGCCGGGGAGCTGTTTTTT.

This clonotype was recorded at least ten times. The chain has TRBV5-1 and TRBJ2-1, with TRBD1 as a possible D gene (6 bases). The CDR3 extends over 17 amino acids. V lost 4 bases, J lost 10 bases, and 27 bases lay in between. The germline V gene encodes CDR1 SGHRS and CDR2 YFSETQ. The CDR3 loop is CASSPSGQGRAQWEQFF. The CDR3 nucleotides read TGCGCCAGCAGCCCATCCGGTCAGGGGCGGGCCCAATGGGAGCAGTTCTTC.

Ten or more counts support this clonotype. CDR3 DNA sequence: TGTGCTAGTGGAGAGGAGACCCAGTACTTC. Encoded protein: CASGEETQYF. This rearrangement joins TRBV12-5 to TRBJ2-5; no definite D call. Germline V gives CDR1 LGHNT, CDR2 FRNRAP. The V end lost 6 bases, the J end lost 5 bases, and 4 bases lay between the germline ends. The CDR3 runs to 10 residues. Together with reference TRBV12-5 and TRBJ2-5, the CDR3 gives the full variable domain: DARVTQTPRHKVTEMGQEVTMRCQPILGHNTVFWYRQTMMQGLELLAYFRNRAPLDDSGMPKDRFSAEMPDATLATLKIQPSEPRDSAVYFCASGEETQYFGPGTRLLVL.

This clonotype was seen many times. The chain joins TRBV28 to TRBJ2-3; D perhaps matches TRBD2 (5 bases). The CDR3 runs 14 residues. The V and J ends lost 3 bases and 3 bases respectively, with 10 bases between them. Germline assignment: CDR1 MDHEN and CDR2 SYDVKM. In DNA form, the CDR3 reads TGTGCCAGCAGTTTTGCCGGGGTTACAGATACGCAGTATTTT. Translating it yields CASSFAGVTDTQYF.

This chain joins TRBV12-3 or TRBV12-4 and TRBJ2-3; TRBD1 matches 8 bases. The V and J ends lost 6 bases and 8 bases, in that order; junction bases with no gene match: 7. This CDR3 spans 13 amino acids. As DNA, the CDR3 is TGTGCCAGCAGGGACAGGGAGCTAGTTACGCAGTATTTT. It specifies CASRDRELVTQYF.

This clonotype was counted ten times or more. V usage is TRBV20-1 and J usage is TRBJ2-3; a weak D match, TRBD1 (6 bases). The CDR3 contains 15 residues. The V gene lost 6 bases and the J gene lost 1 base, with 17 bases spanning the gap. Germline CDR1 and CDR2: DFQATT and SNEGSKA (reference sequence). DNA for the CDR3: TGCAGTGCCACCCTAGGGGGTGTTGGCACAGATACGCAGTATTTT. It translates to CSATLGGVGTDTQYF.

This clonotype appeared a few times. The rearrangement joins TRBV7-2 to TRBJ2-3, with TRBD2 matching over 13 bases. Germline-derived CDR1 and CDR2 are SGHTA and FQGNSA. The CDR3 contains 15 residues. Trimming cost V 8 bases and J 6 bases; bases outside gene matches: 8. CDR3 bases: TGTGCCAGCTCGACTAGCGGGGGGAACTACGATACGCAGTATTTT. Its translation is CASSTSGGNYDTQYF.

The V call is TRBV4-1, the J call TRBJ2-3, with TRBD2 matching 9 bases. V lost 4 bases to trimming and J lost 1 base; unmatched junction nucleotides: 3. Germline V gene lookup returns CDR1 MGHRA and CDR2 YSYEKL. The CDR3 spans 15 residues. DNA of the CDR3: TGCGCCAGCAGCCCTAGCGGGGTTGGCACAGATACGCAGTATTTT. Protein sequence: CASSPSGVGTDTQYF.

This clonotype was seen repeatedly, ten times or more. The J gene is TRBJ2-7, the V gene TRBV5-6; D unresolved. In germline, CDR1 is SGHDT, CDR2 YYEEEE. V lost 2 bases and J 0 bases, leaving 9 bases between the germline ends. The CDR3 spans 14 residues. The CDR3: CASSFGSYSYEQYV. The CDR3 DNA is TGTGCCAGCAGCTTCGGCAGCTACTCCTACGAGCAGTACGTC.

This chain joins TRBV12-3 or TRBV12-4 and TRBJ2-2, with 10 bases aligning to TRBD1. J was trimmed by 5 bases and V by 6 bases; bases with no gene match: 6. This CDR3 spans 15 amino acids. Written as DNA, the CDR3 is TGTGCCAGCAGACGCGGGACAGGGGCGACCGGGGAGCTGTTTTTT. Encoded protein: CASRRGTGATGELFF.

This clonotype has a handful of counts. The chain joins TRBV7-3 to TRBJ1-1; 7 nucleotides agree with TRBD1. Germline V gene lookup returns CDR1 SGHTA and CDR2 FQGTGA. Trimming took 1 base from V and 6 from J; bases not matched to a gene: 8. The CDR3 is 15 residues long. CDR3 residues: CASSLMGTGDPEAFF. CDR3 DNA sequence: TGTGCCAGCAGCTTAATGGGAACAGGGGACCCTGAAGCTTTCTTT.

On this clonotype itself: A much bigger clone sits one base away, suggesting this may be a read error. The chain employs TRBV16 and TRBJ2-3; TRBD2 might be the D (5 bases). The CDR3 sequence is 14 residues long. Germline CDR1 is KGHSY and CDR2 is FQNENV. Trimming removed 5 bases at V and 5 bases at J, with 14 bases between. The CDR3 DNA reads TGTGCCAGCAGCAACGGACTGAGAATAGATACGCAGTATTTT. Protein: CASSNGLRIDTQYF.

In its sample, this clonotype was seen many times. This rearrangement joins TRBV11-3 to TRBJ2-1; 8 bases align to TRBD1. The CDR3 contains 16 residues. Germline V gene data show CDR1 as SGHNT and CDR2 as YENEEA. Trimming removed 0 bases from V and 8 bases from J; junction bases left unmatched: 9. CDR3 coding DNA: TGTGCCAGCAGCTTAGATTCCGGACAGGGTCGGGATGAGCAGTTCTTC. Translated, it gives CASSLDSGQGRDEQFF.

Regarding this clonotype: It may be a read error: a sequence one base away is much more abundant. The chain recombines TRBV2 with TRBJ2-5; a possible D gene is TRBD2 (6 bases). The CDR3 totals 14 residues. Germline V gene sequence: CDR1 SNHLY, CDR2 FYNNEI. Trimming cost V 5 bases and J 5 bases, with 15 bases left between them. As DNA, the CDR3 is TGTGCCAGCAGTAAACCCCCGGGGAGGGAGACCCAGTACTTC. It encodes CASSKPPGRETQYF.

This clonotype appeared many times. This rearrangement joins TRBV9 to TRBJ2-1, with 8 positions matching TRBD1. The germline V gene encodes CDR1 SGDLS and CDR2 YYNGEE. J was trimmed by 6 bases and V by 0 bases; bases with no gene match: 5. This CDR3 has 15 amino acids. As DNA, the CDR3 is TGTGCCAGCAGCGTAGAGGGACAGGACCTCAATGAGCAGTTCTTC. Its translation: CASSVEGQDLNEQFF.

This clonotype occurred a few times. The V call is TRBV14, the J call TRBJ1-2; no firm D call. CDR1 is SGHDN, CDR2 FVKESK, per germline. The V and J ends lost 1 base and 6 bases respectively, with 18 bases between them. The CDR3 contains 16 residues. The CDR3: CASSQVHRNFEDGYTF. For the CDR3, the DNA is TGTGCCAGCAGCCAAGTACACCGGAATTTTGAGGATGGCTACACCTTC. The full variable domain, its missing parts supplied by reference TRBV14 and TRBJ1-2, is EAGVTQFPSHSVIEKGQTVTLRCDPISGHDNLYWYRRVMGKEIKFLLHFVKESKQDESGMPNNRFLAERTGGTYSTLKVQPAELEDSGVYFCASSQVHRNFEDGYTFGSGTRLTVV.

This clonotype was seen a handful of times. The genes are TRBV5-1 and TRBJ2-2; D perhaps matches TRBD2 (6 bases). Germline CDR1 is SGHRS and CDR2 is YFSETQ. V shed 4 bases and J shed 6 bases, with 19 bases lying between them. There are 16 residues in the CDR3. CDR3 in amino acids: CASSVAGTPTPGELFF. In DNA form, the CDR3 reads TGCGCCAGCAGCGTAGCCGGGACTCCTACCCCCGGGGAGCTGTTTTTT.

This clonotype was seen more than once but under ten times. A read error may be the cause here, since a much bigger clone is one base away. The rearrangement links TRBV12-3 or TRBV12-4 to TRBJ1-1; D is uncertain. The length of the CDR3 is 13 residues. The CDR3 loop is CACSLWGGTEAFF. CDR3 sequence (DNA): TGTGCCTGCAGTTTATGGGGTGGCACTGAAGCTTTCTTT.

A few counts support this clonotype. The gene calls are TRBV2 and TRBJ2-1; 13 positions agree with TRBD2. The CDR3 has 16 amino acids. J was trimmed by 4 bases and V by 6 bases; bases with no gene match: 6. Germline V gene data show CDR1 as SNHLY and CDR2 as FYNNEI. CDR3 in amino acids: CASSRGLAGIYNEQFF. The CDR3 bases are TGTGCCAGCAGCCGGGGACTAGCGGGAATTTACAATGAGCAGTTCTTC.

This rearrangement joins TRBV27 to TRBJ2-3, with D possibly being TRBD1 or TRBD2 (5 bases each). The CDR3 loop spans 15 amino acids. Germline CDR1 and CDR2: MNHEY and SMNVEV (reference sequence). Trimming took 7 bases from V and 4 from J, leaving 18 bases between them. CDR3 loop: CASIQKGTTADTQYF. The CDR3 DNA reads TGTGCCAGCATCCAGAAGGGGACCACCGCAGATACGCAGTATTTT.

The J gene is TRBJ2-1, the V gene TRBV29-1, with 9 nucleotides matching TRBD2. Trimming at V came to 5 bases and at J to 8 bases, leaving 7 bases not matched to a gene. Per the germline V gene, CDR1 is SQVTM and CDR2 is ANQGSEA. This CDR3 is built from 13 residues. CDR3 coding DNA: TGCAGCGTTTTAGCGGGGGTGGGGGATGAGCAGTTCTTC. Translated: CSVLAGVGDEQFF.